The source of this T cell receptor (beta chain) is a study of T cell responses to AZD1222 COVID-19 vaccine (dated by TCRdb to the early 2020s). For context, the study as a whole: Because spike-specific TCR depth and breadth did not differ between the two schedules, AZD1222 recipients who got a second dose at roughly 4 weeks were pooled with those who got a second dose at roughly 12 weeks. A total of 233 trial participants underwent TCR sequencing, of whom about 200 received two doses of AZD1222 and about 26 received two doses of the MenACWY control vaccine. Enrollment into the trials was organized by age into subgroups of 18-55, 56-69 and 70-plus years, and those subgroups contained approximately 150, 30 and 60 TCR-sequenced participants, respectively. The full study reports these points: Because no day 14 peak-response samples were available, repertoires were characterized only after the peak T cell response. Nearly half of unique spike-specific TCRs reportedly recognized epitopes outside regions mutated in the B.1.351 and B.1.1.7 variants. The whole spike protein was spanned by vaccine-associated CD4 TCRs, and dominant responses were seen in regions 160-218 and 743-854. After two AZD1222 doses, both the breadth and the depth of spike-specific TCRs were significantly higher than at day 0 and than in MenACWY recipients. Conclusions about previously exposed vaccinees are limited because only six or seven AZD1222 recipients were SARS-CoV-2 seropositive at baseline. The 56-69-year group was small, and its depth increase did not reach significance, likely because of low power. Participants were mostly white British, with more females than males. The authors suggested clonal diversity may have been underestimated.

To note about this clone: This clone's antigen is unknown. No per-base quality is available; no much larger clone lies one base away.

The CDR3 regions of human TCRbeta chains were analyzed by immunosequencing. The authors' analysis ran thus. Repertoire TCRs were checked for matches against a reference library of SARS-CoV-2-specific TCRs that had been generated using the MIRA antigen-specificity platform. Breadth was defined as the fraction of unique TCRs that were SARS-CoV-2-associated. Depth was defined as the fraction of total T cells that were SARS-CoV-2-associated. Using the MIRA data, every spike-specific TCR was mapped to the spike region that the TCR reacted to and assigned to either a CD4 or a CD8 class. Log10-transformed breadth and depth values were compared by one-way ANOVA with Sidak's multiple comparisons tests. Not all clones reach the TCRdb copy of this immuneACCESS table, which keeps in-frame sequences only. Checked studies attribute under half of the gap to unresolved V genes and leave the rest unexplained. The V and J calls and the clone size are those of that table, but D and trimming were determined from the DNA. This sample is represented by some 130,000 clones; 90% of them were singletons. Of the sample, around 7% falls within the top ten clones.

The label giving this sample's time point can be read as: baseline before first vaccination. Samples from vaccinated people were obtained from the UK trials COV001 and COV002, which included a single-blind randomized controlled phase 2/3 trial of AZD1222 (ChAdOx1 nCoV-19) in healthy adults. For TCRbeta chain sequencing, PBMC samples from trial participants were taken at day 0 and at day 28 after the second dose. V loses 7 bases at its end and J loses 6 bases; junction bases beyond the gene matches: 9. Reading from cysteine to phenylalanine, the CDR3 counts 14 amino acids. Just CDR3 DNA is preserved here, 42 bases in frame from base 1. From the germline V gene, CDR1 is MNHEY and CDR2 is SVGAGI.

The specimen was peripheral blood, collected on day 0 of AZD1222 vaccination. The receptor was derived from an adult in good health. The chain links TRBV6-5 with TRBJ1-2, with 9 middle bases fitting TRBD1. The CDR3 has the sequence CASTRTGVGNGYTF. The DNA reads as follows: TGTGCCAGCACCCGGACAGGGGTGGGAAATGGCTACACCTTC.